Shown below are 3 T cell receptor beta chains from a single sample sequenced in a study of CD8 T cells in Susac syndrome. It was with random hexamers that about 0.45 to 1 ug RNA was reverse transcribed. MiXCR, run by TCRdb on the immunoSEQ multiplex PCR reads, gives a single entry per CDR3 protein. The sample records about 300,000 distinct CDR3 sequences, 75% to 90% being singletons. Specimen: CD8+ T cells from PBMCs. The receptor source for this set is a human donor with multiple sclerosis.

The chain uses TRBV27 and TRBJ2-7, with D possibly being TRBD1 (6 bases). Trimming cost V 0 bases and J 2 bases, with 17 bases left between them. CDR3 length: 17 amino acids. Germline CDR1 is MNHEY and CDR2 is SMNVEV (reference sequence). In DNA, the CDR3 is TGTGCCAGCAGTTTATCGGGGGCAGGGGACGGAGCCTACGAGCAGTACTTC. Its protein product is CASSLSGAGDGAYEQYF.

The rearrangement joins TRBV20-1 to TRBJ2-5, with 8 bases identical to TRBD1. Germline V gene data show CDR1 as DFQATT and CDR2 as SNEGSKA (reference sequence). The CDR3 loop spans 20 amino acids. V shed 4 bases, J shed 9 bases, and the junction held 31 bases outside the gene matches. The CDR3 loop reads CSATPLDRAIVGSASSAQYF. The CDR3 bases are TGCAGTGCTACGCCCTTGGACAGGGCTATAGTCGGAAGTGCCAGTTCGGCCCAGTACTTC.

This rearrangement joins TRBV27 to TRBJ2-1; D perhaps matches TRBD1 (5 bases). The CDR3 contains 13 residues. Germline V gives CDR1 MNHEY, CDR2 SMNVEV (reference sequence). Trimming cost V 5 bases and J 10 bases, with 15 bases left between them. The CDR3: CASSATVFGEQFF. The CDR3 region has the DNA TGTGCCAGCAGTGCGACAGTGTTTGGGGAGCAGTTCTTC.